Each of the 16 T cell receptor beta chains below was sequenced from the same sample in a study of cytomegalovirus exposure and HLA in healthy donors. The PCR ran on 60 Vbeta and 13 Jbeta primers. This table comes from immunoSEQ multiplex PCR, and its TCRdb copy is limited to in-frame clones, with some not included. Seen here are fewer than 150,000 clones, about three quarters observed once, and the top ten hold nearly 8.5%. The sample consisted of PBMCs. These TCRs come from a middle-aged woman in good health and CMV-seropositive.

V usage is TRBV9 and J usage is TRBJ2-7; 7 bases align to TRBD2. The CDR3 has 14 residues. The V segment lost 4 bases and the J segment 0 bases; nucleotides outside the gene matches: 4. CDR1 is SGDLS, CDR2 YYNGEE, per germline. CDR3 nucleotides: TGTGCCAGCAGCCCCCGGGACTACTCCTACGAGCAGTACTTC. Translation: CASSPRDYSYEQYF.

The gene calls are TRBV5-1 and TRBJ1-1; 10 bases are shared with TRBD1. Germline CDR1 is SGHRS and CDR2 is YFSETQ. The CDR3 is 14 residues long. The J segment lost 4 bases and the V segment lost 9 bases, leaving 9 bases of the junction unmatched. Here the CDR3 reads CATQAGTGVTEAFF. The CDR3 DNA reads as TGCGCCACCCAAGCGGGGACAGGGGTCACTGAAGCTTTCTTT.

This clone was seen just once. This sequence joins TRBV5-1 and TRBJ1-6, with 7 positions matching TRBD1. This CDR3 is built from 15 residues. The junction had 11 bases not matched to a gene; V was cut back by 5 bases and J by 9 bases. Germline V gene data show CDR1 as SGHRS and CDR2 as YFSETQ. CDR3 amino acids: CASSRDRDNRSPLHF. In DNA, the CDR3 is TGCGCCAGCAGTCGAGACAGGGATAATCGTTCACCCCTCCACTTT.

Only a few counts were recorded for this clone. The CDR3 protein is CASSARQGAEAFF. DNA for the CDR3: TGTGCCAGTAGTGCCAGACAGGGGGCTGAAGCTTTCTTT. The V gene is TRBV19, the J gene TRBJ1-1; 9 bases agree with TRBD1. The CDR3 loop spans 13 amino acids. CDR1 is LNHDA, CDR2 SQIVND, per germline (reference sequence). With 5 bases clipped from V and 6 bases from J, the junction kept 4 bases outside the gene matches.

The V and J genes are TRBV6-6 and TRBJ2-5; 7 bases are shared with TRBD1. This CDR3 region has 16 residues. The ends lost 6 bases at V and 2 bases at J; junction bases unmatched: 12. Germline V gene lookup returns CDR1 MNHNY and CDR2 SVGAGI (reference sequence). The CDR3 nucleotides read TGTGCCAGCAGGGTCTCCAGGGGGACAGCACAAGAGACCCAGTACTTC. Its protein product is CASRVSRGTAQETQYF.

This chain joins TRBV7-2 and TRBJ2-7, with D possibly TRBD2 on 6 matching bases. Germline CDR1 SGHTA, CDR2 FQGNSA. V shed 1 base and J shed 0 bases, with 13 bases lying between them. This CDR3 has 16 residues. The CDR3 loop reads CASSLGTSRYSYEQYF. CDR3 coding DNA: TGTGCCAGCAGCTTAGGAACTAGCAGATACTCCTACGAGCAGTACTTC.

This chain uses TRBV4-3 with TRBJ1-1, with a tentative D call TRBD1 (5 bases). There are 15 residues in the CDR3. V was clipped by 7 bases and J by 0 bases, with 15 bases between them. Germline-derived CDR1 and CDR2 are LGHNA and YSLEER. The DNA of the CDR3 is TGCGCCAGCACTCTTGGGGCCTCCATGAACACTGAAGCTTTCTTT. This codes for CASTLGASMNTEAFF.

This sequence joins TRBV28 and TRBJ1-1; perhaps TRBD1 as D (6 bases). Germline V gives CDR1 MDHEN, CDR2 SYDVKM. Trimming took 0 bases from V and 5 from J, leaving 13 bases between them. This CDR3 has 15 amino acids. CDR3 bases: TGTGCCAGCAGTTTATGGGAGTCCCAGGGGACTGAAGCTTTCTTT. Encoded protein: CASSLWESQGTEAFF.

This clone turned up a few times. This chain links TRBV6-5 with TRBJ1-1, with 9 bases identical to TRBD1. Losses at the gene ends were 2 bases for V and 10 bases for J; bases not matched to a gene: 5. This CDR3 is 13 amino acids long. Germline V gives CDR1 MNHEY, CDR2 SVGAGI. CDR3 DNA: TGTGCCAGCAGTTACACAGGGGGCTTAGTAGCTTTCTTT. Amino acid sequence: CASSYTGGLVAFF.

This chain links TRBV19 with TRBJ2-1; D is perhaps TRBD2 (5 bases). Germline V lookup: CDR1 LNHDA, CDR2 SQIVND (reference sequence). The V gene lost 5 bases and the J gene lost 10 bases, with 18 bases spanning the gap. The CDR3 consists of 14 residues. This CDR3 is CASSRFVAGGEQFF. Here the CDR3 DNA reads TGTGCCAGTAGTCGCTTTGTGGCGGGTGGCGAGCAGTTCTTC.

This CDR3 reads CASALESPNYGYTF. CDR3 in DNA: TGCGCCAGCGCTTTGGAGAGCCCTAACTATGGCTACACCTTC. This sequence joins TRBV5-1 and TRBJ1-2, with unresolved D. Trimming stripped 7 bases from V and 0 bases from J, with 13 bases between. Germline assignment: CDR1 SGHRS and CDR2 YFSETQ. This CDR3 has 14 amino acids.

This chain links TRBV13 with TRBJ2-3; 12 nucleotides align to TRBD2. V was clipped by 2 bases and J by 0 bases; unmatched bases: 6. Germline lookup yields CDR1 PRHDT and CDR2 FYEKMQ (reference sequence). The CDR3 has 18 residues. CDR3 loop: CASSLKTSGGPSTDTQYF. DNA for the CDR3: TGTGCCAGCAGCTTAAAGACTAGCGGGGGCCCCAGCACAGATACGCAGTATTTT.

The chain uses TRBV2 and TRBJ2-7; 10 bases fit TRBD1. The CDR3 loop spans 14 amino acids. The V gene end was trimmed by 7 bases and the J gene end by 7 bases; junction bases not matched to a gene: 10. Germline CDR1 reads SNHLY; CDR2 reads FYNNEI. CDR3 in amino acids: CASTKDRGSGEQYF. The DNA for the CDR3 is TGTGCCAGCACGAAGGACAGGGGGTCGGGTGAGCAGTACTTC. Looking up the rest from reference TRBV2 and TRBJ2-7 gives the full variable domain: EPEVTQTPSHQVTQMGQEVILRCVPISNHLYFYWYRQILGQKVEFLVSFYNNEISEKSEIFDDQFSVERPDGSNFTLKIRSTKLEDSAMYFCASTKDRGSGEQYFGPGTRLTVT.

This rearrangement joins TRBV5-1 to TRBJ1-1; TRBD1 agrees at 7 bases. The CDR3 has 16 amino acids. Germline V lookup: CDR1 SGHRS, CDR2 YFSETQ. Unmatched junction bases numbered 12, after V lost 4 bases and J lost 3 bases. CDR3 DNA sequence: TGCGCCAGCAGCCATAATATACAGGGGCCGCACACTGAAGCTTTCTTT. This gives the protein CASSHNIQGPHTEAFF.

This rearrangement joins TRBV9 to TRBJ1-4; TRBD1 might be the D (5 bases). V was cut by 2 bases and J by 8 bases, with 13 bases left in between. The germline V gene has CDR1 SGDLS and CDR2 YYNGEE. The CDR3 loop spans 14 amino acids. The CDR3 bases are TGTGCCAGCAGCGTCCGGGGGGGGAGGGAAAAACTGTTTTTT. This translates into CASSVRGGREKLFF.

This chain links TRBV19 with TRBJ2-7; D is possibly TRBD1 (6 bases). Trimming stripped 3 bases from V and 3 bases from J, with 12 bases between. The CDR3 has 14 residues. Looked up from germline, CDR1 is LNHDA and CDR2 is SQIVND (reference sequence). The CDR3 DNA is TGTGCCAGTAGTATTGATGGCAGGGGCTACGAGCAGTACTTC. It translates to CASSIDGRGYEQYF.